The clone carrying this TCR beta chain was observed a handful of times. The data originate from a study of T-cell memory formation after mild COVID-19. Germline V gene sequence: CDR1 MNHEY, CDR2 SVGAGI. The V end was cut by 2 bases, the J end by 5 bases, with 15 bases between. The CDR3 totals 15 residues. TCRdb analysed the 5' RACE reads with MiXCR anew, one entry per CDR3 protein. The table includes 170,000 or so distinct CDR3 sequences, about 22% detected once. This chain links TRBV6-5 with TRBJ2-5; D might be TRBD1 (7 bases). The receptor's source is an adult woman who had mild COVID-19 (a few samples of this study predate the infection). Cell type and time point are not known. Material: PBMCs or a T cell subset sorted from them (not recorded which). The CDR3: CASSYDQGEEETQYF. The CDR3 DNA follows: TGTGCCAGCAGTTACGACCAGGGGGAGGAGGAGACCCAGTACTTC.